The T cell receptor (beta chain) described here comes from a study of T cell responses to AZD1222 COVID-19 vaccine. In regard to this clone: Its antigen remains unknown.

Study outcomes and limitations: Only a handful of AZD1222 recipients, several in all, had baseline seropositivity. It should be noted that donors were predominantly white British and more often female, and clonal diversity was possibly underestimated. Targeting of unmutated variant regions was reportedly seen in nearly half of spike-specific TCRs.

Germline V CDR1 and CDR2: MNHEY, SMNVEV (reference sequence). The CDR3 is 11 residues long. V dropped 7 bases and J dropped 4 bases, with 5 bases sitting between them. Data came from immunoSEQ multiplex PCR; TCRdb stores just in-frame clones and leaves some out. The profile shows 100,000 to 150,000 clones, around 89% of them singletons. V gene TRBV27 combines with J gene TRBJ2-1; D call uncertain. The sample in question was peripheral blood, obtained on day 0 of MenACWY control vaccination. The sequence was obtained from an adult in good health. DNA of the CDR3: TGTGCCAGCAAGGAGTACAATGAGCAGTTCTTC. Its translation is CASKEYNEQFF.